This T cell receptor beta chain was profiled in a study of brain T cells in children with intractable seizures. The sequenced cases were selected for having the highest brain T cell transcript signatures. At least one anti-epileptic drug was given before surgery. A remark on this clone: Its specificity is not known.

Here immunoSEQ multiplex PCR was the method, and the copy in TCRdb shows in-frame clones only, minus some. The sample consists of 110,000 or so clones, 94% of them appearing once. V was clipped by 1 base and J by 2 bases, with 22 bases between them. Germline lookup yields CDR1 LGHDT and CDR2 YNNKEL (reference sequence). The CDR3 spans 19 residues. Study-wide results and limits: Viral specificity was inferred only from CDR3 similarity; HCMV serostatus was unknown. Absence of clones before surgery may stem from lower sequencing depth.

The TCR was taken from a boy in the first two years of life with hemimegalencephaly and intractable seizures. The specimen was peripheral blood, collected at surgery. The chain links TRBV3-1 (or the pseudogene TRBV3-2) to TRBJ2-3; D possibly corresponds to TRBD1 (6 bases). The CDR3 here is CASSQVLHATGRNTDTQYF. Written as DNA, the CDR3 is TGTGCCAGCAGCCAAGTCTTACATGCGACAGGTCGGAACACAGATACGCAGTATTTT.